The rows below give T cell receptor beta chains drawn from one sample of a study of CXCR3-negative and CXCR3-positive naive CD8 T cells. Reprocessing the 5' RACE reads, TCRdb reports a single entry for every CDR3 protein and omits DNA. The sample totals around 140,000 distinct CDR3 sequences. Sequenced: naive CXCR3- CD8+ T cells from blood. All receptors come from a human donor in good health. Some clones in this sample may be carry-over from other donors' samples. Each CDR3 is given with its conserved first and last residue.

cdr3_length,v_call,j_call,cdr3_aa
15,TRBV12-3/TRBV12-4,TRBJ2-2,CASLGQGVNTGELFF
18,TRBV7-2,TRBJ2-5,CASSFGRLAGENQETQYF
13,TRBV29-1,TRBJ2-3,CSVENLDTDTQYF
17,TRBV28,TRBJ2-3,CASSPSTGTPASGTQYF
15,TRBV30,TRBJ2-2,CAWRKTGVETGELFF
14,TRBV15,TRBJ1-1,CATSRDRGGTEAFF
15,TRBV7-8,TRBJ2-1,CASSLQGLVANEQFF
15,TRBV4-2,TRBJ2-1,CASSQTGGAYNEQFF
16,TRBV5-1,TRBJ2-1,CASSIGTSFSYNEQFF
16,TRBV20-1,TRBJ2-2,CSARDSVGTNTGELFF
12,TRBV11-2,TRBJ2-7,CASSRDTYEQYF
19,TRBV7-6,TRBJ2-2,CASSLAGSFSSENTGELFF
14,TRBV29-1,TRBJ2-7,CSVAAGVSSYEQYF
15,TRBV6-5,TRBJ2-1,CASSYQRDYYNEQFF
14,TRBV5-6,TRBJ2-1,CASSFPTGYNEQFF
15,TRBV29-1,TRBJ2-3,CSVDGVRALPDTQYF
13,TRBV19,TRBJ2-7,CATAPGQGYEQYF
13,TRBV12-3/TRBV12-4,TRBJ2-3,CASFGSSTDTQYF
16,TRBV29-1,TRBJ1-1,CSVDVYRDGSSLEAFF
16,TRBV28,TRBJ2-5,CASSNPLATGQETQYF
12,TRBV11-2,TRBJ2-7,CASRGLIPEQYF
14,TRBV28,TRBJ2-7,CASSFVRSSYEQYF
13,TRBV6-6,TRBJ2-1,CASSDLGVNEQFF
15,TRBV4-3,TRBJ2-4,CASSQEQGAKNIQYF
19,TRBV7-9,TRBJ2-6,CASSSNDWDRGYGANVLTF